This T cell receptor (beta chain) was sequenced in a study of patients and donors after allogeneic stem cell transplantation. This clonotype has at least ten counts. TCRdb independently ran MiXCR on the RT-PCR reads; one entry per CDR3 protein. The data contain approximately 90,000 distinct CDR3 sequences, 5% of them singletons. Material: blood, either unsorted or a sorted T cell fraction (not recorded which). The TCR sequence derives from a human donor who was either an allogeneic HSCT recipient or a stem cell or donor lymphocyte infusion donor (not recorded which). It is not recorded whose cells these are; they may come from a transplant donor.

Here the CDR3 reads CSVEDRLAGQTDTQYF. CDR3 in DNA: TGCAGCGTTGAAGATCGGTTGGCAGGGCAGACGGATACGCAGTATTTT. The V and J genes are TRBV29-1 and TRBJ2-3; a weak D match, TRBD1 (5 bases). V was clipped by 0 bases and J by 6 bases, with 19 bases between them. This CDR3 has 16 residues. Germline CDR1 and CDR2: SQVTM and ANQGSEA.